This T cell receptor (beta chain) comes out of a study of shared clonotypes between healthy human individuals. With regard to this clone: The antigen remains undetermined.

Regarding the study as a whole: Since donors were few, the genetic and exposure-history diversity represented was limited.

TCRdb's copy holds only in-frame clones and misses some; the assay was immunoSEQ multiplex PCR. The sample carries some 530,000 clones, 81% recorded once. The V segment lost 6 bases and the J segment 4 bases; nucleotides outside the gene matches: 6. CDR1 WSHSY and CDR2 SAAADI come from the germline V gene. The CDR3 runs 14 residues. The chain carries TRBV10-2 and TRBJ2-7; TRBD2 matches 10 bases. Sequencing was performed on PBMCs. This sequence was found in a woman aged 40 to 50 in good health. Some clones in this sample may be carry-over from other donors' samples. This chain's CDR3 is CASRLAGDRYEQYF. DNA for the CDR3: TGCGCCAGCAGGCTAGCGGGAGACAGATACGAGCAGTACTTC.